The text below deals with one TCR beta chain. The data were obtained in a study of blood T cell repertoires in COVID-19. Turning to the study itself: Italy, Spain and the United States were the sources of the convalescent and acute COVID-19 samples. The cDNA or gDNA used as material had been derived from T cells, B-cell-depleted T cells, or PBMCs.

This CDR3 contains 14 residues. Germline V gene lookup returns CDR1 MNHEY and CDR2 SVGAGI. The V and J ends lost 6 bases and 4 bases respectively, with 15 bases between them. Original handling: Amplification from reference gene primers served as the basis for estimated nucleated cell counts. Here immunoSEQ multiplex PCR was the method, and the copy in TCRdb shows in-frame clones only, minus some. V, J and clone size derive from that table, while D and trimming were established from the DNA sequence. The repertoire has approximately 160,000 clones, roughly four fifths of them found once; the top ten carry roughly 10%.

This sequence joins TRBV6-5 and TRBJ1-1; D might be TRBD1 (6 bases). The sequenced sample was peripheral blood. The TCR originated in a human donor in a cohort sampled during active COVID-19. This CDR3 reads CASRGAGVVTEAFF. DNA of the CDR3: TGTGCCAGCAGGGGGGCAGGGGTTGTCACTGAAGCTTTCTTT.